This T cell receptor (beta chain) stems from a study of regulatory T cells in long-lasting Graves disease. The study, taken as a whole, reports: Authors noted too few samples as a limitation. With a few thousand shared public clonotypes, persistent patients exceeded new patients, who shared just over 950.

TCR beta libraries were built with iRepertoire HTBI primers and Arm-PCR of CDR3 regions. Using its own MiXCR run on the multiplex PCR reads, TCRdb lists one record per CDR3 protein. The profile shows 500,000 to 700,000 distinct CDR3 sequences, roughly 30% of them singletons. Germline assignment: CDR1 SGHAT and CDR2 FQNNGV. V lost 1 base to trimming and J lost 3 bases, with 12 bases between them. This CDR3 region has 15 residues. Time point in this sample: persistent/refractory GD, antithyroid drugs over 5 years with positive TRAb. TCR sequences were obtained from RNA taken from PBMCs. The EDTA tubes were filled with about 10 milliliters of drawn peripheral blood. This clonotype showed up just a few times. Its specificity is unknown.

The sample was peripheral blood mononuclear cells (PBMCs), taken when the disease was refractory, from a patient treated with antithyroid drugs. The gene calls are TRBV11-2 and TRBJ1-1; a possible D gene is TRBD1 (5 bases). The TCR comes from a female donor with Graves disease. The CDR3 bases are TGTGCCAGCAGCTTAGTCAGGGCCTTGGACACTGAAGCTTTCTTT. Protein product: CASSLVRALDTEAFF.